These 8 T cell receptor beta chains were all obtained from the same sample, sequenced in a study of regulatory T cells in long-lasting Graves disease. Relying on iRepertoire HTBI primers and Arm-PCR of CDR3 regions, the team built TCR beta libraries. A single record per CDR3 protein comes from TCRdb applying MiXCR to the multiplex PCR reads. The data hold 450,000 to 600,000 distinct CDR3 sequences, with under 20% observed a single time. The time point was: newly diagnosed GD, antithyroid drugs for less than 3 months. From PBMCs, RNA was extracted and then used to make the TCR library. The data were also submitted as part of a second study, on T cells in Graves' hyperthyroidism and ophthalmopathy.

The sample consisted of peripheral blood mononuclear cells (PBMCs), taken at new diagnosis, from a patient treated with antithyroid drugs. The receptors originated from a man aged 35 to 55 with Graves disease.

This clonotype has a count of ten or more. V and J are TRBV7-2 and TRBJ2-2; 14 bases are a match to TRBD2. The CDR3 is 18 amino acids. V was pared by 5 bases and J by 2 bases, with 7 bases of the junction left unmatched. Germline CDR1 SGHTA, CDR2 FQGNSA. CDR3 nucleotides: TGTGCCAGCAGCCCGGGACTAGCGGGAGTTCGTAACACCGGGGAGCTGTTTTTT. Residues: CASSPGLAGVRNTGELFF.

This clonotype was seen a handful of times. The chain has TRBV27 and TRBJ2-2, with TRBD2 identical over 14 bases. Germline V gives CDR1 MNHEY, CDR2 SMNVEV (reference sequence). With V trimmed by 7 bases and J by 0 bases, 10 bases remained unmatched. The CDR3 consists of 19 residues. CDR3 nucleotides: TGTGCCAGCACCCCCGGGACTAGCGGGAGCCTGCCGAACACCGGGGAGCTGTTTTTT. This encodes CASTPGTSGSLPNTGELFF.

This clonotype has at least ten counts. The rearrangement joins TRBV6-5 to TRBJ2-1; D ambiguous. Trimming pared 4 bases from V and 2 bases from J, leaving 15 bases between. CDR3 length equals 16 residues. The germline gives CDR1 MNHEY, CDR2 SVGAGI. This chain's CDR3 is CASSFMSRSTYNEQFF. The CDR3 DNA reads TGTGCCAGCAGTTTCATGTCCAGGTCCACCTACAATGAGCAGTTCTTC.

Note on this clonotype: A much more abundant neighbour one base away suggests this may be a read error. This rearrangement joins TRBV12-3 or TRBV12-4 to TRBJ1-1, with TRBD1 identical over 7 bases. The CDR3 is 16 residues long. With V trimmed by 5 bases and J by 3 bases, 12 bases remained unmatched. The CDR3 loop is CASSESAGGAYTEAFF. The CDR3, as DNA: TGTGCCAGCAGTGAGTCGGCAGGGGGGGCGTACACTGAAGCTTTCTTT.

As to this clonotype: Since a much larger clone is just one base distant, this may be a read error. The chain employs TRBV9 and TRBJ2-1; TRBD2 is a possible D gene (6 bases). This CDR3 contains 14 residues. Germline-derived CDR1 and CDR2 are SGDLS and YYNGEE. The CDR3 sequence is CASSAGTPNNERFF. The CDR3 nucleotides are TGTGCCAGCAGCGCCGGGACTCCTAACAATGAGCGGTTCTTC. Full variable domain (outside the CDR3, taken from reference TRBV9 and TRBJ2-1): DSGVTQTPKHLITATGQRVTLRCSPRSGDLSVYWYQQSLDQGLQFLIQYYNGEERAKGNILERFSAQQFPDLHSELNLSSLELGDSALYFCASSAGTPNNERFFGPGTRLTVL.

J is TRBJ2-3 and V is TRBV24-1; possibly TRBD2 for D (5 bases). Germline CDR1 and CDR2: KGHDR and SFDVKD. Trimming took 9 bases from V and 1 from J, leaving 10 bases between them. This CDR3 is 13 amino acids long. DNA of the CDR3: TGTGCCACCGGACTCCTTGGCACAGATACGCAGTATTTT. Its protein is CATGLLGTDTQYF.

This clonotype was seen at least ten times. The genes are TRBV2 and TRBJ2-1; D is ambiguous. Germline V CDR1 and CDR2: SNHLY, FYNNEI. The length of the CDR3 is 15 residues. With 3 bases removed from V and 4 bases from J, the gap between germline ends came to 13 bases. CDR3 sequence: CASSEKGNSYNEQFF. Here the CDR3 DNA reads TGTGCCAGCAGTGAGAAGGGTAACTCTTACAATGAGCAGTTCTTC.

This clonotype was found many times. The V and J genes are TRBV24-1 and TRBJ2-3, with 9 nucleotides matching TRBD1. This CDR3 is built from 16 residues. J lost 3 bases, V lost 3 bases, and 6 bases had no gene match. Germline CDR1 and CDR2: KGHDR and SFDVKD. The CDR3 nucleotides are TGTGCCACCAGTGATGGGACAGGGCCCCGGACAGATACGCAGTATTTT. As protein: CATSDGTGPRTDTQYF.